Following are 14 T cell receptor beta chains from one sample sequenced in a study of glioma-infiltrating T cells after dendritic cell vaccination (dated by TCRdb to 2016 to 2017). Library creation used the immunoSEQ multiplex PCR assay. Imported from immuneACCESS, the table was reduced by TCRdb to in-frame sequences with V and J called. These copies leave out some clones; in studies compared against another copy, an unresolved V gene accounts for under half, and the cause of the remainder is not known. A total of 65,000 to 80,000 clones appear in this sample, roughly 84% of them only once. The ten largest clones capture around 2.4% of the sample. Per the publication, the time point label means: after dendritic cell vaccination, including at tumor progression/relapse. The sequences come from blood, collected after dendritic cell vaccination. The receptors come from a human donor with glioblastoma.

This rearrangement joins TRBV7-3 to TRBJ1-3; weak D call: TRBD1 (6 bases). Trimming shortened V by 5 bases and J by 6 bases, and 14 bases separated the two germline ends. Germline CDR1 SGHTA, CDR2 FQGTGA. The CDR3 totals 14 residues. The CDR3, as DNA: TGTGCCAGCAGCCTAGGGGGAGTTGAAAACACCATATATTTT. Translating it yields CASSLGGVENTIYF.

V usage is TRBV5-6 and J usage is TRBJ2-7, with 7 bases lining up with TRBD1. V trimming: 0 bases; J trimming: 7 bases; junction bases outside the gene matches: 7. The germline CDR1 and CDR2 sequences are SGHDT and YYEEEE. This CDR3 is built from 14 residues. CDR3 region: CASSLGGTVWEQYF. The CDR3 region has the DNA TGTGCCAGCAGCTTGGGGGGGACAGTCTGGGAGCAGTACTTC.

This clone was detected only once. The chain recombines TRBV7-9 with TRBJ1-2; TRBD1 matches 11 bases. This CDR3 is built from 18 residues. J gave up 1 base and V 7 bases, and 14 bases lay outside the gene matches. In germline, CDR1 is SEHNR, CDR2 FQNEAQ (reference sequence). CDR3 residues: CASNPSGTGGTFNYGYTF. CDR3 nucleotide sequence: TGTGCCAGCAACCCATCCGGGACAGGGGGGACTTTTAACTATGGCTACACCTTC.

The chain recombines TRBV19 with TRBJ1-2; D gene unclear. Germline-derived CDR1 and CDR2 are LNHDA and SQIVND (reference sequence). The CDR3 consists of 16 residues. Trimming took off 1 base at V and 5 bases at J, with 17 bases between the two ends. CDR3 sequence: CASSIVGRDRAYGYTF. CDR3 nucleotide sequence: TGTGCCAGTAGTATAGTTGGACGGGATCGGGCGTATGGCTACACCTTC.

V usage is TRBV19 and J usage is TRBJ2-3; 7 bases match TRBD2. The CDR3 is 16 residues long. Germline trimming cut 6 bases from V and 1 base from J; bases unmatched to any gene: 10. CDR1 LNHDA and CDR2 SQIVND come from the germline V gene (reference sequence). In nucleotides, the CDR3 is TGTGCCAGTAGGCCGTGGCTAGCGGCCGGCACAGATACGCAGTATTTT. Its protein product is CASRPWLAAGTDTQYF.

The genes are TRBV5-1 and TRBJ1-2, with D unclear. V was cut by 4 bases and J by 4 bases, with 11 bases left in between. This CDR3 is built from 13 residues. Germline CDR1 is SGHRS and CDR2 is YFSETQ. CDR3 DNA: TGCGCCAGCAGCGCGACAACCCTCTATGGCTACACCTTC. Its translation: CASSATTLYGYTF. The full variable domain, its missing parts supplied by reference TRBV5-1 and TRBJ1-2, is KAGVTQTPRYLIKTRGQQVTLSCSPISGHRSVSWYQQTPGQGLQFLFEYFSETQRNKGNFPGRFSGRQFSNSRSEMNVSTLELGDSALYLCASSATTLYGYTFGSGTRLTVV.

The chain couples TRBV7-2 to TRBJ2-7; D may be TRBD1 (7 bases). This CDR3 comprises 16 residues. CDR1 and CDR2 from the germline V gene are SGHTA and FQGNSA. V was trimmed by 0 bases and J by 0 bases, leaving 12 bases between them. CDR3 amino acids: CASSLARDRNSYEQYF. The DNA of the CDR3 is TGTGCCAGCAGCTTAGCGCGGGACAGAAACTCCTACGAGCAGTACTTC.

The chain joins TRBV10-3 to TRBJ1-5; tentative D call: TRBD1 (6 bases). Per the germline V gene, CDR1 is ENHRY and CDR2 is SYGVKD. V was shortened by 8 bases and J by 0 bases, with 14 bases between the two germline ends. The CDR3 loop spans 15 amino acids. This chain's CDR3 is CAIADSSYSNQPQHF. The CDR3 region has the DNA TGTGCCATCGCGGACAGTTCCTATAGCAATCAGCCCCAGCATTTT.

The J gene is TRBJ2-3, the V gene TRBV5-1, with D perhaps TRBD2 (6 bases). The CDR3 has 17 residues. CDR1 SGHRS and CDR2 YFSETQ come from the germline V gene. With 0 bases removed from V and 0 bases from J, the gap between germline ends came to 14 bases. This CDR3 reads CASSLVPTRSSTDTQYF. The CDR3 DNA follows: TGCGCCAGCAGCTTGGTACCGACTAGGAGTAGCACAGATACGCAGTATTTT.

This chain connects TRBV2 to TRBJ1-4, with 9 positions matching TRBD1. From germline, CDR1 is SNHLY and CDR2 FYNNEI. V lost 4 bases to trimming and J lost 6 bases; unmatched junction nucleotides: 6. The CDR3 runs 15 residues. The CDR3 protein is CASSVETGGDEKLFF. The CDR3, as DNA: TGTGCCAGCAGTGTCGAGACAGGGGGAGATGAAAAACTGTTTTTT.

This clone was detected only once. The chain links TRBV5-1 to TRBJ1-2, with a weak D call TRBD1 (6 bases). The CDR3 spans 13 residues. Germline V gene data show CDR1 as SGHRS and CDR2 as YFSETQ. V lost 7 bases and J lost 0, with 10 bases in between. CDR3 in DNA: TGCGCCAGCCGACAGGAGACTAACTATGGCTACACCTTC. This encodes CASRQETNYGYTF.

The V call is TRBV18, the J call TRBJ2-6; TRBD1 matches 8 bases. Germline-derived CDR1 and CDR2 are KGHSH and LQKENI. V dropped 3 bases and J dropped 1; count of bases not matched to a gene: 8. This CDR3 region has 18 residues. Here the CDR3 DNA reads TGTGCCAGCTCACCTTCCTGGACAGGGTGGTCTGGGGCCAACGTCCTGACTTTC. As protein: CASSPSWTGWSGANVLTF.

Only one count was recorded for this clone. The rearrangement joins TRBV6-1 to TRBJ1-2; a weak D match, TRBD1 (5 bases). The germline V and J ends were trimmed by 10 bases and 3 bases, with 15 bases remaining between them. Germline-derived CDR1 and CDR2 are MNHNS and SASEGT. CDR3 length: 13 residues. CDR3 in DNA: TGTGCCACGGGGGACGGACCTTACTATGGCTACACCTTC. Translated, it gives CATGDGPYYGYTF.

The chain is built from TRBV7-3 and TRBJ1-1; D possibly corresponds to TRBD1 (6 bases). The CDR3 spans 14 residues. Germline V gives CDR1 SGHTA, CDR2 FQGTGA. V lost 1 base and J lost 1, with 7 bases in between. The CDR3 here is CASSLRTANTEAFF. The DNA of the CDR3 is TGTGCCAGCAGCTTAAGGACAGCGAACACTGAAGCTTTCTTT.